This T cell receptor (beta chain) was captured by sequencing in a study of preoperative IRX-2 immunotherapy in early breast cancer. Specified treatment: preoperative locoregional IRX-2 cytokine immunotherapy. Patients received preoperative, locoregional IRX-2 cytokine immunotherapy in a phase Ib study. Profiling relied on immunoSEQ multiplex PCR, and the TCRdb table lists in-frame clones only, not all of them. The table shows 15,000 to 25,000 clones, with about 82% occurring only once. Per germline, CDR1 LNHDA and CDR2 SQIVND (reference sequence). Trimming left V 5 bases short and J 4 bases short, with 6 bases between. The CDR3 is 11 amino acids.

This receptor was identified in a human donor with breast cancer. The rearrangement links TRBV19 to TRBJ2-7; tentatively, D is TRBD1 (5 bases). The sample consisted of lymph node tissue, taken after IRX-2 immunotherapy. CDR3 protein: CASSQGYEQYF. In DNA form, the CDR3 reads TGTGCCAGTAGTCAGGGTTACGAGCAGTACTTC.